The next 5 T cell receptor beta chains were all read from a single sample in a study of blood T cell repertoires in COVID-19. Generated by immunoSEQ multiplex PCR, the TCRdb table keeps only in-frame clones and is missing some. This table holds some 200,000 clones, around 87% found once. Sequenced sample: PBMCs or T cells enriched from blood (not recorded which). These TCRs come from a woman aged 30 to 39 who had recovered from COVID-19.

J is TRBJ1-2 and V is TRBV29-1; D may be TRBD1 (6 bases). CDR1 is SQVTM and CDR2 is ANQGSEA in the germline V gene. V was cut by 7 bases and J by 4 bases, with 13 bases left in between. The CDR3 loop spans 12 amino acids. DNA of the CDR3: TGCAGCGGGCTCAGGGGTTCCTATGGCTACACCTTC. This codes for CSGLRGSYGYTF.

The rearrangement uses TRBV4-3 and TRBJ1-6; 8 bases map to TRBD1. The CDR3 spans 16 residues. V lost 1 base, J lost 7 bases, and 6 bases stayed unmatched. Germline V gives CDR1 LGHNA, CDR2 YSLEER. This CDR3 reads CASSQVHGQGNSPLHF. The CDR3 bases are TGCGCCAGCAGCCAAGTCCACGGACAGGGAAATTCACCCCTCCACTTT.

Only a few counts were recorded for this clone. This chain joins TRBV5-1 and TRBJ1-6; a weak D match, TRBD1 (6 bases). CDR1 is SGHRS, CDR2 YFSETQ, per germline. Trimming removed 4 bases at V and 3 bases at J, with 11 bases between. The CDR3 contains 15 residues. The CDR3 sequence is CASSRGQIYNSPLHF. The CDR3 bases are TGCGCCAGCAGCCGAGGACAGATCTATAATTCACCCCTCCACTTT.

The chain is built from TRBV13 and TRBJ1-3; D possibly corresponds to TRBD1 (5 bases). Trimming shortened V by 4 bases and J by 8 bases, and 12 bases separated the two germline ends. This CDR3 is 13 amino acids long. Germline CDR1 reads PRHDT; CDR2 reads FYEKMQ (reference sequence). The DNA for the CDR3 is TGTGCCAGCAGCTCGGGACTTGTGGACACCATATATTTT. Protein product: CASSSGLVDTIYF.

The V call is TRBV5-1, the J call TRBJ1-1, with D perhaps matching TRBD1 (5 bases). This CDR3 comprises 13 residues. Trimming shortened V by 4 bases and J by 3 bases, and 10 bases separated the two germline ends. Germline values: CDR1 SGHRS, CDR2 YFSETQ. The CDR3 nucleotides read TGCGCCAGCAGCCCATCAGGGTACACTGAAGCTTTCTTT. Protein product: CASSPSGYTEAFF.